This TCR beta chain was retrieved from a study of graft-versus-host responses after intestinal transplantation. For the study at large: Recipients received multivisceral, liver-intestinal, or isolated intestinal transplants.

Repertoires were generated with immunoSEQ multiplex PCR, while TCRdb's copy carries only in-frame clones and drops some. The sample shows about 11,000 clones, under 40% of them seen only once. Per the germline V gene, CDR1 is SEHNR and CDR2 is FQNEAQ (reference sequence). The CDR3 length is 15 residues. Deletions cut 1 base from V and 6 bases from J, with 12 bases between. This clone was detected only once. This sample comprised alloreactive CD4+ T cells from a mixed lymphocyte reaction culture, obtained before transplantation. Subset: CFSE-low proliferating T cells sorted from approximately 6-day pre-transplant mixed lymphocyte reaction (GvH or HvG direction). This TCR was recovered from a human patient who was an organ donor for intestinal transplantation. The gene calls are TRBV7-9 and TRBJ1-4, with D unclear. CDR3 sequence: CASSLGTGIDEKLFF. In nucleotides, the CDR3 is TGTGCCAGCAGCTTAGGTACGGGGATAGATGAAAAACTGTTTTTT.